The TCR beta chain under discussion was sequenced for a study of T-cell memory formation after mild COVID-19. The sample holds a few counts of this clonotype. TCRdb reprocessed the 5' RACE reads with MiXCR, giving one entry per CDR3 protein. The table includes 200,000 or so distinct CDR3 sequences, roughly 10% detected once. Per germline, CDR1 SGHTA and CDR2 FQGNSA. V was clipped by 5 bases and J by 6 bases, with 10 bases between them. The CDR3 consists of 12 residues. The sequence was collected from a man aged 18 to 29 who had mild COVID-19 (a few samples of this study predate the infection). Cell type and time point are not known. Sequences were obtained from PBMCs or a T cell subset sorted from them (not recorded which). The chain joins TRBV7-2 to TRBJ2-5; D unclear. This chain's CDR3 is CASSPVLKTQYF. The CDR3 DNA sequence: TGTGCCAGCAGCCCAGTCCTGAAGACCCAGTACTTC.